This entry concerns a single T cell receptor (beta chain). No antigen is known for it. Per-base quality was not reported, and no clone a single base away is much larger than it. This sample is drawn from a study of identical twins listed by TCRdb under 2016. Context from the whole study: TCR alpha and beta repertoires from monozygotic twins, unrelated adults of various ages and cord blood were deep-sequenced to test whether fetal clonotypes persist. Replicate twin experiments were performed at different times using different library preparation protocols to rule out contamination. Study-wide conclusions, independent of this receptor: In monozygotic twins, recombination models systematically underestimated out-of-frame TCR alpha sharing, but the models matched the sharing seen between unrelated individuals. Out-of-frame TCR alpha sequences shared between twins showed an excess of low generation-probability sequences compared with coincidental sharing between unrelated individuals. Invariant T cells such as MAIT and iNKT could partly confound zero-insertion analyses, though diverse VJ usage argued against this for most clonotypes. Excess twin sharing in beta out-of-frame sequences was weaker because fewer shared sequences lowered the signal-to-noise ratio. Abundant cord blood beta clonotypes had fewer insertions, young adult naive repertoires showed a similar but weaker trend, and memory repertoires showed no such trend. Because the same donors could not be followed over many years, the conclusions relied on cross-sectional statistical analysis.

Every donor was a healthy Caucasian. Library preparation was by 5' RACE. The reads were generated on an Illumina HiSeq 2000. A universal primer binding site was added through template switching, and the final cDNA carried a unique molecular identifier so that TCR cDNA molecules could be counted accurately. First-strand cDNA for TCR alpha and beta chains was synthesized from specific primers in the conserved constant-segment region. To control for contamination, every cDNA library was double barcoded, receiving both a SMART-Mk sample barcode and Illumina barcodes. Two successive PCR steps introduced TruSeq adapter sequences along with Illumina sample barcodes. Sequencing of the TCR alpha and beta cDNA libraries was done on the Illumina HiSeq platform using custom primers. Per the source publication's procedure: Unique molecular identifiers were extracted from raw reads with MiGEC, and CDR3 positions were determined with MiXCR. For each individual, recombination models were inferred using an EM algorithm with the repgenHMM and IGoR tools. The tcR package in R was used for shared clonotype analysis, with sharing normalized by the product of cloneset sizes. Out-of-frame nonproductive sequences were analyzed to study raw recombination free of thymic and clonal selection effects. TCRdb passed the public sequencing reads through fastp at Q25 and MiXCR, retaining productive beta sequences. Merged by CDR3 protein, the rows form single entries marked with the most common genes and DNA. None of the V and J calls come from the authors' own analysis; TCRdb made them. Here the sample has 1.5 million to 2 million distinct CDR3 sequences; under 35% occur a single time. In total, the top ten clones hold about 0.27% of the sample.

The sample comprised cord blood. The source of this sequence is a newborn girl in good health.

The sequenced DNA is TGTGCCAGCAGGGCAAGAGCGGGAGCGGACTACAATGAGCAGTTCTTC. This sequence encodes CASRARAGADYNEQFF. The rearrangement combines TRBV6-1 with TRBJ2-1; 8 central nucleotides agree with TRBD2. Trimming removed 6 bases from V and 3 bases from J; the gene matches leave 10 bases unexplained. CDR1 and CDR2 are read off the germline V gene as MNHNS and SASEGT. Measured from the cysteine to the phenylalanine, the CDR3 is 16 residues long. This entry keeps only the CDR3 DNA: 48 bases, framed from base 1.